This T cell receptor beta chain originates from a study of blood T cell dynamics during melanoma immunotherapy. Across the study: First-line therapy was either pembrolizumab or nivolumab with ipilimumab for metastatic melanoma.

The time point denotes: week 3, after first cycle of checkpoint inhibitor. At 12 weeks after first infusion, RECIST 1.1 defined response for most patients. The CDR3 has 20 residues. Germline CDR1 is SGHRS and CDR2 is YFSETQ. Trimming took 3 bases from V and 4 from J; bases not matched to a gene: 19. A fixed DNA input of 350 ng was used per bulk PBMC sample. Some clones are missing from TCRdb's copy, which holds only in-frame ones; the method was immunoSEQ multiplex PCR. The sample includes about 11,000 clones, almost 85% of them seen just once. Study conclusions and caveats: The study could not tell melanoma-specific clones from general immune activation.

Regarding this clone: What it binds is not known.

The rearrangement links TRBV5-1 to TRBJ1-2; 12 bases match TRBD1. This TCR came from a human donor with melanoma. The material sequenced was blood, taken from a patient treated with checkpoint blockade. The CDR3 DNA follows: TGCGCCAGCAGCTACGCTTACACGTCCCGGGACAGGGGGCGCGTCTATGGCTACACCTTC. Protein product: CASSYAYTSRDRGRVYGYTF.